A selection of T cell receptor beta chains follows, all from one sample in a study of monozygotic twins with cystic fibrosis. Measured with immunoSEQ multiplex PCR; TCRdb has only the in-frame clones, and not every one. The sample lists 30,000 to 35,000 clones; 96% were seen once. Sequencing used blood. The receptors derive from a girl aged 2 to 9 with cystic fibrosis. CDR3s include the opening cysteine and the closing phenylalanine or tryptophan. The D gene is left open where the match is weak. Expanded clones get a size class; other rows say once, few or many, or leave the size out.

J: TRBJ2-7
V: TRBV6-1
size: once
D: TRBD1
DNA: TGTGCCAGCAGTTCCGGTGGGACAGGGTGGGGCGAGCAGTACTTC
CDR3: CASSSGGTGWGEQYF

J: TRBJ1-1
V: TRBV2
size: once
D: -
DNA: TGTGCCAGCAGTGAGCGACAGAACACTGAAGCTTTCTTT
CDR3: CASSERQNTEAFF

J: TRBJ1-1
V: TRBV7-2
size: -
D: -
DNA: TGTGCCAGCAGCTCGTGGGAGGGGGTGCAAGCTTTCTTT
CDR3: CASSSWEGVQAFF

J: TRBJ1-1
V: TRBV5-1
size: -
D: -
DNA: TGCGCCAGCAGCTTGGAAGGGGTGGGCACTGAAGCTTTCTTT
CDR3: CASSLEGVGTEAFF

J: TRBJ1-5
V: TRBV6-1
size: -
D: -
DNA: TGTGCCAGCACCGGGGGGACGGATAGCAATCAGCCCCAGCATTTT
CDR3: CASTGGTDSNQPQHF

J: TRBJ2-1
V: TRBV6-1
size: -
D: -
DNA: TGTGCCAGCAGTGGCGGGACCTACTATGGGGGTGAGCAGTTCTTC
CDR3: CASSGGTYYGGEQFF

J: TRBJ1-1
V: TRBV5-1
size: -
D: -
DNA: TGCGCCAGCAGCTTTGGGGCCCCAATGAACACTGAAGCTTTCTTT
CDR3: CASSFGAPMNTEAFF

J: TRBJ2-7
V: TRBV10-2
size: -
D: -
DNA: TGCGCCAGCAGTGTTACCCACTACGAGCAGTACTTC
CDR3: CASSVTHYEQYF

J: TRBJ1-2
V: TRBV19
size: -
D: -
DNA: TGTGCCAGTAGTATACAGTCCACGTCGTCGAAACAGACCCAAGGCTACACCTTC
CDR3: CASSIQSTSSKQTQGYTF

J: TRBJ2-7
V: TRBV5-4
size: -
D: TRBD2
DNA: TGTGCCAGCAGCCCCAGCCCAGCGGGGGCGACCTACGAGCAGTACTTC
CDR3: CASSPSPAGATYEQYF

J: TRBJ2-7
V: TRBV6-1
size: once
D: TRBD1
DNA: TGTGCCAGCAGTCCGACAGGGGGACTTACCTACGAGCAGTACTTC
CDR3: CASSPTGGLTYEQYF

J: TRBJ2-3
V: TRBV4-2
size: -
D: -
DNA: TGTGCCAGCAGCCAAGAAGTCTTGCCTCCAGATACGCAGTATTTT
CDR3: CASSQEVLPPDTQYF

J: TRBJ1-5
V: TRBV2
size: -
D: TRBD1
DNA: TGTGCCAGCAGCATCGGGACAGGGGATCAGCCCCAGCATTTT
CDR3: CASSIGTGDQPQHF

J: TRBJ1-1
V: TRBV19
size: -
D: -
DNA: TGTGCCAGTAGTTCGACACCCCAGGGGCGGTTCGTCACTGAAGCTTTCTTT
CDR3: CASSSTPQGRFVTEAFF

J: TRBJ2-7
V: TRBV29-1
size: -
D: TRBD1
DNA: TGCAGCGTTCTTGGAGAGACAGGGAGCTACGAGCAGTACTTC
CDR3: CSVLGETGSYEQYF

J: TRBJ2-7
V: TRBV5-1
size: -
D: TRBD1
DNA: TGCGCCAGCAGTTATGGGGGACAGGTCCCCTACGAGCAGTACTTC
CDR3: CASSYGGQVPYEQYF

J: TRBJ1-1
V: TRBV2
size: -
D: -
DNA: TGTGCCAGCAGTGATACATCCCAGAACACTGAAGCTTTCTTT
CDR3: CASSDTSQNTEAFF

J: TRBJ1-5
V: TRBV27
size: once
D: -
DNA: TGTGCCAGCAGTGAATATAGCAATCAGCCCCAGCATTTT
CDR3: CASSEYSNQPQHF

J: TRBJ2-7
V: TRBV27
size: -
D: TRBD2
DNA: TGTGCCAGCAGTTCTAGCGGGAGGGTGTCCTACGAGCAGTACTTC
CDR3: CASSSSGRVSYEQYF

J: TRBJ2-1
V: TRBV23-1
size: -
D: TRBD1
DNA: TGCGCCAGCAGTCACGAATCACCGGGACAGGCGCACAATGAGCAGTTCTTC
CDR3: CASSHESPGQAHNEQFF

J: TRBJ2-7
V: TRBV28
size: -
D: TRBD1
DNA: TGTGCCAGCAGTCCGCCTCCAGGGACAGCATCCTACGAGCAGTACTTC
CDR3: CASSPPPGTASYEQYF

J: TRBJ2-2
V: TRBV7-9
size: -
D: -
DNA: TGTGCCAGCAGCTTAGGAGGCGCGAACACCGGGGAGCTGTTTTTT
CDR3: CASSLGGANTGELFF

J: TRBJ1-1
V: TRBV4-1
size: -
D: -
DNA: TGCGCCAGCAGCCAAGTCTCGGGACTTGAAGCTTTCTTT
CDR3: CASSQVSGLEAFF

J: TRBJ1-1
V: TRBV30
size: -
D: -
DNA: TGTGCCTGGAGAGTAGGGCACACTGAAGCTTTCTTT
CDR3: CAWRVGHTEAFF

J: TRBJ1-2
V: TRBV7-9
size: -
D: TRBD1
DNA: TGTGCCAGCAGCTTAAAGACAGGGGACGGCTACACCTTC
CDR3: CASSLKTGDGYTF

J: TRBJ1-2
V: TRBV30
size: -
D: TRBD1
DNA: TGTGCCTGGAGTATTGGACAGGCCTATGGCTACACCTTC
CDR3: CAWSIGQAYGYTF

J: TRBJ2-7
V: TRBV4-1
size: -
D: TRBD2
DNA: TGCGCCAGCAGTCGACTAGCGGGAGGGAGTGCCTACGAGCAGTACTTC
CDR3: CASSRLAGGSAYEQYF

J: TRBJ1-2
V: TRBV29-1
size: -
D: TRBD1
DNA: TGCAGCTCAGCTTTAAACAGAGGACAGGGTGTTAGGGACTACACCTTC
CDR3: CSSALNRGQGVRDYTF

J: TRBJ2-7
V: TRBV30
size: once
D: TRBD1
DNA: TGTGCCTGGAGTGGGACAGGGCGAGGCGAGCAGTACTTC
CDR3: CAWSGTGRGEQYF

J: TRBJ2-7
V: TRBV6-5
size: -
D: TRBD2
DNA: TGTGCCAGCAGTACCCGGACTAGCGGAACCTACGAGCAGTACTTC
CDR3: CASSTRTSGTYEQYF

J: TRBJ2-7
V: TRBV28
size: -
D: -
DNA: TGTGCCAGCAGGGAGGGGCCCTACGAGCAGTACTTC
CDR3: CASREGPYEQYF

J: TRBJ1-1
V: TRBV27
size: -
D: -
DNA: TGTGCCAGCAACAAGTGGGAGATCCATGAAGCTTTCTTT
CDR3: CASNKWEIHEAFF

J: TRBJ2-7
V: TRBV15
size: -
D: -
DNA: TGTGCCACCAGCAGAGACCGTTCCTACGAGCAGTACTTC
CDR3: CATSRDRSYEQYF

J: TRBJ1-6
V: TRBV9
size: -
D: -
DNA: TGTGCCAGCAGTCCTGAAGGATTAGACTATAATTCACCCCTCCACTTT
CDR3: CASSPEGLDYNSPLHF

J: TRBJ2-7
V: TRBV7-6
size: -
D: TRBD2
DNA: TGTGCCAGCAGTCCCCTAGCGGGAGGATCCTACGAGCAGTACTTC
CDR3: CASSPLAGGSYEQYF

J: TRBJ2-7
V: TRBV7-9
size: -
D: -
DNA: TGTGCCAGCAGCTGGGACGGCTCCTACGAGCAGTACTTC
CDR3: CASSWDGSYEQYF

J: TRBJ2-7
V: TRBV10-3
size: once
D: -
DNA: TGTGCCATCACCGCTGAGTTGACCTACGAGCAGTACTTC
CDR3: CAITAELTYEQYF

J: TRBJ1-4
V: TRBV19
size: -
D: TRBD1
DNA: TGTGCCAGTAGTCCCCGGGACAGGGGGCGAACTAATGAAAAACTGTTTTTT
CDR3: CASSPRDRGRTNEKLFF

J: TRBJ1-1
V: TRBV20-1
size: -
D: -
DNA: TGCAGTGCTAGCAGGGGAACTGAAGCTTTCTTT
CDR3: CSASRGTEAFF

J: TRBJ2-1
V: TRBV9
size: -
D: TRBD2
DNA: TGTGCCAGCAGCGTACTAGCGGGAGCGGAATACAATGAGCAGTTCTTC
CDR3: CASSVLAGAEYNEQFF

J: TRBJ1-5
V: TRBV6-6
size: -
D: -
DNA: TGTGCCAGCAGTTACTCCGCCTTTAGCAATCAGCCCCAGCATTTT
CDR3: CASSYSAFSNQPQHF

J: TRBJ1-1
V: TRBV2
size: -
D: -
DNA: TGTGCCAGCAAGATAGCAGTATCCCTTGTAAACACTGAAGCTTTCTTT
CDR3: CASKIAVSLVNTEAFF

J: TRBJ2-7
V: TRBV7-6
size: -
D: TRBD1
DNA: TGTGCCAGCAGCCCGAGACAGGGTTACAACGAGCAGTACTTC
CDR3: CASSPRQGYNEQYF

J: TRBJ1-4
V: TRBV18
size: -
D: -
DNA: TGTGCCAGCTCCAGGGGATTCGAAGAAAAACTGTTTTTT
CDR3: CASSRGFEEKLFF

J: TRBJ2-2
V: TRBV2
size: -
D: -
DNA: TGTGCCAGCAGCTCGGTCGCAAGGACCGGGGAGCTGTTTTTT
CDR3: CASSSVARTGELFF